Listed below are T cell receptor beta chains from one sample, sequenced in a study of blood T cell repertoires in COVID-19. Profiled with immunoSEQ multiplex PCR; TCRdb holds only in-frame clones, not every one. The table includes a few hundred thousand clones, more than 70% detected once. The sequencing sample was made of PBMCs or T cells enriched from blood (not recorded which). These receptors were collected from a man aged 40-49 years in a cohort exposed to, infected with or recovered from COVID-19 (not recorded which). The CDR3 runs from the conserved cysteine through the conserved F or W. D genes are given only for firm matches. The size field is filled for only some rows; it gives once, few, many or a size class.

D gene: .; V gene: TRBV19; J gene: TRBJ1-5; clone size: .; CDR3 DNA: TGTGCCAGTAGTATGCAGGGTCTAGGACAGCCCCAGCATTTT; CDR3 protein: CASSMQGLGQPQHF
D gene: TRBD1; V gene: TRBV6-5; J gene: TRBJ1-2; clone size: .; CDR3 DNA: TGTGCCAGCAGTTACTCGACGCAAGGGACAGACCAAGGCTACACCTTC; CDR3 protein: CASSYSTQGTDQGYTF
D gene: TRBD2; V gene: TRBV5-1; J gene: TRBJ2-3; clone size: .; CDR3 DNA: TGCGCCAGCAGCTTGGAGGTCCGGACTAGCGGGAGGGGCCCAGATACGCAGTATTTT; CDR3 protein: CASSLEVRTSGRGPDTQYF
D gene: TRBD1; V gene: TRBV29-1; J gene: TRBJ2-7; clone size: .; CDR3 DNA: TGCAGCGTTGAAGGGGGACAGGGCTCCTACGAGCAGTACTTC; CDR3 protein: CSVEGGQGSYEQYF
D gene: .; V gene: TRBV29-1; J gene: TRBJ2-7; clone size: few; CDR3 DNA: TGCAGCGTTGGACAGTACGAGCAGTACTTC; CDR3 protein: CSVGQYEQYF
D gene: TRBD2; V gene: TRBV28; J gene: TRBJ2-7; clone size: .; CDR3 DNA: TGTGCCAGCAGTTTGGATAATCTAGCGGGACCCTACGAGCAGTACTTC; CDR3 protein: CASSLDNLAGPYEQYF
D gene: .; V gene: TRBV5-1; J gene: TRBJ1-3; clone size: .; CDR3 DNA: TGCGCCAGCAGCTTGGCCGACACCTCTGGAAACACCATATATTTT; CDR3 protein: CASSLADTSGNTIYF
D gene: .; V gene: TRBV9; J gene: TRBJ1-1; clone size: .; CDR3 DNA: TGTGCCAGCAGCGTCCTGGGACAGAACACTGAAGCTTTCTTT; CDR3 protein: CASSVLGQNTEAFF
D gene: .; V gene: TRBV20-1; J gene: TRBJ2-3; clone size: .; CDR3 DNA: TGCAGTGCGAGGGGGGATACGCAGTATTTT; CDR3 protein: CSARGDTQYF
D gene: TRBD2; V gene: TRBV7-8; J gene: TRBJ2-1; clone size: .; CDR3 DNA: TGTGCCAGCAGCCCGACCCCGGGGACTAGCGGGAGGTACAGCTCCTACAATGAGCAGTTCTTC; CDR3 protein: CASSPTPGTSGRYSSYNEQFF
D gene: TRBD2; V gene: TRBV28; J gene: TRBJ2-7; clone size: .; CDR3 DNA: TGTGCCAGCAGTTTTCTAGCGGGAGCGACCTACGAGCAGTACTTC; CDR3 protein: CASSFLAGATYEQYF
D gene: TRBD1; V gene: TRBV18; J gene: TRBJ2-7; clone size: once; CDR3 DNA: TGTGCCAGCTCACCTAGACAGGGGCCCTACGAGCAGTACTTC; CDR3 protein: CASSPRQGPYEQYF
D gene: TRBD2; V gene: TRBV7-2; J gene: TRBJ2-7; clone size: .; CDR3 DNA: TGTGCCAGCAGCTTAGTGACTAGCGGGTTTACCTACGAGCAGTACTTC; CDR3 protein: CASSLVTSGFTYEQYF
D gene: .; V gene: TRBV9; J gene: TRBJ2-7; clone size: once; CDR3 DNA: TGTGCCAGCAGCGTAGTTTCCGGGGGGCCCTACGAGCAGTACTTC; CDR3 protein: CASSVVSGGPYEQYF
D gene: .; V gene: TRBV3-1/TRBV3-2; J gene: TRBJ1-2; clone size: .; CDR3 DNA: TGTGCCAGCAGCCAAGAGGGGGCATCTAACTATGGCTACACCTTC; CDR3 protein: CASSQEGASNYGYTF
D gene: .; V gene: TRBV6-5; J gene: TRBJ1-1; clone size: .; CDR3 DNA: TGTGCCAGCAGTTACGGGGAGGGAAGTGAAGCTTTCTTT; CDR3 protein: CASSYGEGSEAFF
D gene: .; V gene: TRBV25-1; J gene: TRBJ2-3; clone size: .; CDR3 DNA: TGTGCCAGCACTCGCAAAGGGGCAGATACGCAGTATTTT; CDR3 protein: CASTRKGADTQYF
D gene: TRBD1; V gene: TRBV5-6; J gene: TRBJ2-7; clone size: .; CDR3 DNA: TGTGCCAGCTGGGGACAGGGAATCTACGAGCAGTACTTC; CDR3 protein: CASWGQGIYEQYF
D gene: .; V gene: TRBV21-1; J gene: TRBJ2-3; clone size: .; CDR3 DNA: TGTGCCAGCAGAAACCAACTAGTGACAGATACGCAGTATTTT; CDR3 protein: CASRNQLVTDTQYF
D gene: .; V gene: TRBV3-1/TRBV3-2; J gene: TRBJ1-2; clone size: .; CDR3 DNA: TGTGCCAGCAGCCAAGACCTGAGGGGGAACTACTATGGCTACACCTTC; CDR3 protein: CASSQDLRGNYYGYTF
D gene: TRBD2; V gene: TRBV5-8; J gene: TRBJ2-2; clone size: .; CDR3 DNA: TGTGCCAGCAGCGAAAGGATAGCGGGGACCGGGGAGCTGTTTTTT; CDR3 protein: CASSERIAGTGELFF
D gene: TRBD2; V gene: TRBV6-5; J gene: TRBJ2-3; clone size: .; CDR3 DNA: TGTGCCAGCAGTATCGGACTAGCGACAGATACGCAGTATTTT; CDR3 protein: CASSIGLATDTQYF
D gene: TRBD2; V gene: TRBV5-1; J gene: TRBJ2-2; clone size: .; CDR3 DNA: TGCGCCAGCAGCTTGTCGGGAGGGCCCTCAGCGGGAAACACCGGGGAGCTGTTTTTT; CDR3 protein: CASSLSGGPSAGNTGELFF
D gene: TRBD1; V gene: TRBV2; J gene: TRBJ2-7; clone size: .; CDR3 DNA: TGTGCCAGCACAGGGGGCTACGAGCAGTACTTC; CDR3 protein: CASTGGYEQYF
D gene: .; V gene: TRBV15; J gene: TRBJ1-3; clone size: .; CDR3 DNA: TGTGCCACCAGCAGAGGCAGGCCCAGCTCTGGAAACACCATATATTTT; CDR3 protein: CATSRGRPSSGNTIYF
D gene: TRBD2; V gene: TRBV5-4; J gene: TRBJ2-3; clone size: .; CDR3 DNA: TGTGCCAGCAGCTGGGCCAGCGGGGACACAGATACGCAGTATTTT; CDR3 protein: CASSWASGDTDTQYF
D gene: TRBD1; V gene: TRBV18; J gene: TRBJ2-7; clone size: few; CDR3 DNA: TGTGCCAGCTCACCCGTACCATGGACAGGGGCGTCCGAGCAGTACTTC; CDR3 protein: CASSPVPWTGASEQYF
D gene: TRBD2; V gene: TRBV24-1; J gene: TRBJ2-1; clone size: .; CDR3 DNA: TGTGCCACCAGTGAAGGGACTAGCGGGAGATCCCGGGGCAATGAGCAGTTCTTC; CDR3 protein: CATSEGTSGRSRGNEQFF
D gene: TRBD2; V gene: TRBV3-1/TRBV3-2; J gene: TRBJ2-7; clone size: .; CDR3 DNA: TGTGCCAGCAGCCGAGCGGGACTAGTCTTCGAGCAGTACTTC; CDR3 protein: CASSRAGLVFEQYF
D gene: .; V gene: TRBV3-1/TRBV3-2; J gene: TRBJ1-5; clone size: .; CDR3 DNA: TGTGCCAGCAGCCAAGATTTCTCCCGGAGTCAGCCCCAGCATTTT; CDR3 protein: CASSQDFSRSQPQHF
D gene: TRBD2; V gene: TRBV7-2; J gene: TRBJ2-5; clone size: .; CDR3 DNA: TGTGCCAGCAGCGAAGCTAGCGGGAGGCCCGAGACCCAGTACTTC; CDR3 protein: CASSEASGRPETQYF
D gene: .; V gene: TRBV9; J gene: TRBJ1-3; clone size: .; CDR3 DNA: TGTGCCAGCAGTGCGAGGGGGTCTGGAAACACCATATATTTT; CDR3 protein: CASSARGSGNTIYF
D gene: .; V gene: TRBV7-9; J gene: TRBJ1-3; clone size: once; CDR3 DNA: TGTGCCAGCAGCCCTAAGAGGGCTGGAAACACCATATATTTT; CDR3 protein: CASSPKRAGNTIYF
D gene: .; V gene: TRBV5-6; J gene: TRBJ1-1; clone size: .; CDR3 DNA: TGTGCCAGCAGCTTGTCTTCGGGGAAAGCTTTCTTT; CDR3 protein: CASSLSSGKAFF
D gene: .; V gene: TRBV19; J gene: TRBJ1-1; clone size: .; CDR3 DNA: TGTGCCAGTAGGGACAGTCACACTGAAGCTTTCTTT; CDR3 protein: CASRDSHTEAFF
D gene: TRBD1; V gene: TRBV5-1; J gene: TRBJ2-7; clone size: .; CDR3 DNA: TGCGCCAGCAGCTTGTTGGGACGGCAGGGGGCCCACGAGCAGTACTTC; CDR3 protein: CASSLLGRQGAHEQYF
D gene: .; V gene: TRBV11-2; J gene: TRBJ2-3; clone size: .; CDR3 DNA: TGTGCCAGCAGCCCCCAAGGGAGATCGGATACGCAGTATTTT; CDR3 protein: CASSPQGRSDTQYF
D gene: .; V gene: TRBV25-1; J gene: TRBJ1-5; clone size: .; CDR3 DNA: TGTGCCAGCAGTGTAGAGTATAGCAATCAGCCCCAGCATTTT; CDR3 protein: CASSVEYSNQPQHF
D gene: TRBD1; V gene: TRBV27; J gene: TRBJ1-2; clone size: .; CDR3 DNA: TGTGCCAGCAGTTTCTCAGGGGGCTTAGGGTATGGCTACACCTTC; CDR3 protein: CASSFSGGLGYGYTF
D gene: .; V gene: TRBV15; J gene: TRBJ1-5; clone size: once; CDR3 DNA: TGTGCCACCAGCAGAGTCAGGGAAACAGGGTCTAGGCAGCCCCAGCATTTT; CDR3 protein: CATSRVRETGSRQPQHF